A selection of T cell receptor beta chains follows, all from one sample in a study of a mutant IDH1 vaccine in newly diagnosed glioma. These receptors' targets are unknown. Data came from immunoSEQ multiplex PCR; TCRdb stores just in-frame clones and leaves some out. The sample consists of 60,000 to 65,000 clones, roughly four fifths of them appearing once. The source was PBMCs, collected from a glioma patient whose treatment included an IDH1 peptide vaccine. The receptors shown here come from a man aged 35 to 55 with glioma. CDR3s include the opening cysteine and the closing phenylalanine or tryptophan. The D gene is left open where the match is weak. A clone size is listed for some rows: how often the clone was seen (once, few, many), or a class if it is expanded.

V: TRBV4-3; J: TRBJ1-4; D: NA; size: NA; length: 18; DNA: TGCGCCAGCAGCCTATCGGCGGCCCATTCTGCAACTAATGAAAAACTGTTTTTT; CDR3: CASSLSAAHSATNEKLFF
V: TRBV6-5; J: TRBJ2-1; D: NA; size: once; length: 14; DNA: TGTGCCAGCAGTTACTCGGGGCAGGACAATGAGCAGTTCTTC; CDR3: CASSYSGQDNEQFF
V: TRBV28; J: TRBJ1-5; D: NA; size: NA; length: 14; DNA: TGTGCCAGCAGTTTATCGGTCCCAAATCAGCCCCAGCATTTT; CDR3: CASSLSVPNQPQHF
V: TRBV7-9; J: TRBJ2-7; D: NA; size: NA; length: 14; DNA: TGTGCCAGCAGCCCAAGGGACCGCTACTACGAGCAGTACTTC; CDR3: CASSPRDRYYEQYF
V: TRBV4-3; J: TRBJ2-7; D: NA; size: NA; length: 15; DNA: TGCGCCAGCAGCCAAGAGGCGAAGGGCTCCTACGAGCAGTACTTC; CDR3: CASSQEAKGSYEQYF
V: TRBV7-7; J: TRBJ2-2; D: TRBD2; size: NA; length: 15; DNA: TGTGCTAGCAGCTCCATGACTAGCGGTACCGGGGAGCTGTTTTTT; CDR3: CASSSMTSGTGELFF
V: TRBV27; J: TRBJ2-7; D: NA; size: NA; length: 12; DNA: TGTGCCAGCAGTTTTGAACCCTACGAGCAGTACTTC; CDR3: CASSFEPYEQYF
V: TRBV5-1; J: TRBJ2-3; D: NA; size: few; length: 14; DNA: TGCGCCAGCAGCTTGGACAGAGGTGCAGATACGCAGTATTTT; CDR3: CASSLDRGADTQYF
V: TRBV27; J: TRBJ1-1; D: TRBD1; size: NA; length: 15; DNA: TGTGCCAGCAGTTTGGGACAGGGGGGGAACACTGAAGCTTTCTTT; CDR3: CASSLGQGGNTEAFF
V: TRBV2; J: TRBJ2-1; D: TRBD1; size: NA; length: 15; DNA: TGTGCCAGCGGAACCGGGACAGGGGCCTACAATGAGCAGTTCTTC; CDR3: CASGTGTGAYNEQFF
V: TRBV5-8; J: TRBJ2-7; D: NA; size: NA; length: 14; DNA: TGTGCCAGCAGCTCGGGCCTGAGCTCCTACGAGCAGTACTTC; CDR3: CASSSGLSSYEQYF
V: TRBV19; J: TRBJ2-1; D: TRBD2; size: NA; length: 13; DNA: TGTGCCAGTAGTCTACTAGCGGGGAGTGAGCAGTTCTTC; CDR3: CASSLLAGSEQFF
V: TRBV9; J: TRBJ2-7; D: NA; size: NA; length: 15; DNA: TGTGCCAGCAGCGTAGATGGGGGAAAGGTCGACGAGCAGTACTTC; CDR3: CASSVDGGKVDEQYF
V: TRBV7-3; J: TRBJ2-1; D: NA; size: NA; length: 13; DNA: TGTGCCAGCAGCTTAATGAGGGAAAGTGGGCAGTTCTTC; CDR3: CASSLMRESGQFF